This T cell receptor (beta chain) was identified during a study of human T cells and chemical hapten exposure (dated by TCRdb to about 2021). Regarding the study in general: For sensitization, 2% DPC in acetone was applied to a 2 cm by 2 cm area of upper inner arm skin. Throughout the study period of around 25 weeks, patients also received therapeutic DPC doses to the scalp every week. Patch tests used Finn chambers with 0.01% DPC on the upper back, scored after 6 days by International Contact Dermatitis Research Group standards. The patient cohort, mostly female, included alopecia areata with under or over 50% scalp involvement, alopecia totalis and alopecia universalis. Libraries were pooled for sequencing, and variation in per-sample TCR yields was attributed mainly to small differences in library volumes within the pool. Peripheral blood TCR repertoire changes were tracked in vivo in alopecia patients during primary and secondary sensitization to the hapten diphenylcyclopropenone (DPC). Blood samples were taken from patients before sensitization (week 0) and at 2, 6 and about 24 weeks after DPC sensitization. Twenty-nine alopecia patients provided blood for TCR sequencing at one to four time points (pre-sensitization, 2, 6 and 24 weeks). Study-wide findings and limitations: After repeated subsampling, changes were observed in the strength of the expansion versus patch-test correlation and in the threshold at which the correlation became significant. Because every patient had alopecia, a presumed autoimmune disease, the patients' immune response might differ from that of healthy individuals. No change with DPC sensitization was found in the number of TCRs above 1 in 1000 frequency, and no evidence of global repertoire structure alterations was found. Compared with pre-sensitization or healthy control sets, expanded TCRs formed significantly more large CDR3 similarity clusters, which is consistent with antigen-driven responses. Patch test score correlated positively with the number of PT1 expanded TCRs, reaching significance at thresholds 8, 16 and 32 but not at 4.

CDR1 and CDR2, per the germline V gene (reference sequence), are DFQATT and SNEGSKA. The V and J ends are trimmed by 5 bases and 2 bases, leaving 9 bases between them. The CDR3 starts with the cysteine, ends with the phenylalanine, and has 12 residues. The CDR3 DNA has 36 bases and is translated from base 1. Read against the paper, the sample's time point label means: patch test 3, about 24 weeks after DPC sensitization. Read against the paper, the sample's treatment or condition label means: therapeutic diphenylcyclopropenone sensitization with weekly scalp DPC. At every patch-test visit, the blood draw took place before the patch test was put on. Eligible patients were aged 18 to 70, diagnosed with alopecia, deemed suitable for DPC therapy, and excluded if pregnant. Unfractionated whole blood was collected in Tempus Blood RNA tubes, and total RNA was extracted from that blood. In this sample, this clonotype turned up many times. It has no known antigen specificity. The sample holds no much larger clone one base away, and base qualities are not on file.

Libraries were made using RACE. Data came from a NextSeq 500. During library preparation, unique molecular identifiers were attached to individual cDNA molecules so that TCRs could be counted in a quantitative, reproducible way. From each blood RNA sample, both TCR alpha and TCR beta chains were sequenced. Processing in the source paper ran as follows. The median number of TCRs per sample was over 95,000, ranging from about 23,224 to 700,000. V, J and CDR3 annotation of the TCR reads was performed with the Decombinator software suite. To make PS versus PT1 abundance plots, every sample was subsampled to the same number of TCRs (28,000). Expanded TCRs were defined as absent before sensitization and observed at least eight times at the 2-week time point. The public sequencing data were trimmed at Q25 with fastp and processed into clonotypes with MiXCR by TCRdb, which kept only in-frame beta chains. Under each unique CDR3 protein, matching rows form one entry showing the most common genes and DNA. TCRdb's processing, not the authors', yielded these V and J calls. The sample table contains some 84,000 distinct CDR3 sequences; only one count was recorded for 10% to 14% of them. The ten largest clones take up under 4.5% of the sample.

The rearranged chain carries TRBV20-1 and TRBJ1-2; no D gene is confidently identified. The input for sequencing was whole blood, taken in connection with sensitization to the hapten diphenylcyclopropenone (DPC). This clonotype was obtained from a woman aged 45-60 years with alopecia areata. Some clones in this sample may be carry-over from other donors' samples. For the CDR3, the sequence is CSAPLRNYGYTF. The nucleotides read TGCAGTGCTCCCCTAAGGAACTATGGCTACACCTTC.